This TCR beta chain stems from a study of cytomegalovirus exposure and HLA in healthy donors. Study conclusions and caveats: A later analysis found first-cohort TCR clusters tended to co-occur in the 90 to 150 validation repertoires.

Concerning this clone itself: Its antigen is not known.

The data were produced by immunoSEQ multiplex PCR, yet TCRdb's version contains in-frame clones alone and is incomplete. The profile shows around 250,000 clones, about 92% of them singletons. Sequenced: PBMCs. This receptor was identified in a woman aged 25 to 39 in good health and CMV-seronegative.

The chain's CDR3 is CASSLSQGAGQPQHF. CDR3 in DNA: TGTGCCAGCAGTTTATCACAGGGGGCGGGTCAGCCCCAGCATTTT. The chain has TRBV27 and TRBJ1-5, with TRBD1 identical over 9 bases. The CDR3 loop spans 15 amino acids. CDR1 MNHEY and CDR2 SMNVEV come from the germline V gene (reference sequence). The ends lost 0 bases at V and 6 bases at J; junction bases unmatched: 3.